This TCR beta chain originates from a study of T cell clonality in common variable immunodeficiency. Study findings and constraints: TCRbeta clonality was increased in CVID versus healthy controls. Fewer deletions and N-nucleotide insertions were reportedly seen in common variable immunodeficiency TCR beta sequences.

Measured with immunoSEQ multiplex PCR; TCRdb has only the in-frame clones, and not every one. The specimen has about 9,200 clones, none found just once. The CDR3 length is 15 residues. V was clipped by 6 bases and J by 0 bases, with 11 bases between them. CDR1 and CDR2 (germline): SNHLY, FYNNEI. By proportion, this clone is medium-sized (0.01 to 0.1%). The antigen is unknown. The CDR3 goes on 3 residues after the read ends, and that part is filled in from the germline J gene. This receptor was obtained from a human donor with common variable immunodeficiency. The genes are TRBV2 and TRBJ2-2; D might be TRBD1 (5 bases). The sequenced material came from peripheral blood mononuclear cells. The CDR3 bases that were read are TGTGCCAGCAGGCAGGGTAGTCCGAACACCGGGGAG. It specifies CASRQGSPNTGE. The full CDR3 is CASRQGSPNTGELFF. The whole variable domain, filled in from reference TRBV2 and TRBJ2-2, reads EPEVTQTPSHQVTQMGQEVILRCVPISNHLYFYWYRQILGQKVEFLVSFYNNEISEKSEIFDDQFSVERPDGSNFTLKIRSTKLEDSAMYFCASRQGSPNTGELFFGEGSRLTVL.